The 30 T cell receptor beta chains below all came from one sample that was sequenced in a study of blood T cell repertoires in COVID-19. The assay was immunoSEQ multiplex PCR, and TCRdb's table has in-frame clones only and misses some. This table holds about 20,000 clones, 91% found once. Sequenced: peripheral blood. These receptors all come from a man in his 70s with active COVID-19.

This chain uses TRBV9 with TRBJ1-4; D gene unclear. The V gene's germline CDR1 is SGDLS and CDR2 YYNGEE. The CDR3 has 15 amino acids. Trimming shortened V by 0 bases and J by 5 bases, and 11 bases separated the two germline ends. Written as DNA, the CDR3 is TGTGCCAGCAGCGTAGGGCCTTCGGAGAATGAAAAACTGTTTTTT. This gives the protein CASSVGPSENEKLFF. Together with reference TRBV9 and TRBJ1-4, the CDR3 gives the full variable domain: DSGVTQTPKHLITATGQRVTLRCSPRSGDLSVYWYQQSLDQGLQFLIQYYNGEERAKGNILERFSAQQFPDLHSELNLSSLELGDSALYFCASSVGPSENEKLFFGSGTQLSVL.

The V call is TRBV6-1, the J call TRBJ1-1; D gene ambiguous. CDR3 length equals 14 residues. V lost 2 bases and J lost 0, with 7 bases in between. Germline CDR1 reads MNHNS; CDR2 reads SASEGT. This CDR3 is CASSETFMNTEAFF. The CDR3 DNA follows: TGTGCCAGCAGTGAAACTTTCATGAACACTGAAGCTTTCTTT.

The V and J genes are TRBV11-2 and TRBJ2-2; 9 nucleotides agree with TRBD1. The V and J ends lost 4 bases and 4 bases, in that order; junction bases with no gene match: 7. The length of the CDR3 is 16 residues. Germline values: CDR1 SGHAT, CDR2 FQNNGV. CDR3 protein: CASSSGQGGVTGELFF. CDR3 DNA: TGTGCCAGCAGCTCGGGACAGGGTGGTGTCACCGGGGAGCTGTTTTTT.

The chain carries TRBV9 and TRBJ1-3; tentative D call: TRBD1 (6 bases). Germline CDR1 is SGDLS and CDR2 is YYNGEE. This CDR3 comprises 14 residues. V was clipped by 3 bases and J by 4 bases, with 11 bases between them. CDR3 in amino acids: CASSATGSGNTIYF. The CDR3 coding sequence is TGTGCCAGCAGCGCCACAGGGTCCGGAAACACCATATATTTT.

The chain uses TRBV27 and TRBJ1-1; D might be TRBD1 (5 bases). CDR1 is MNHEY, CDR2 SMNVEV, per germline (reference sequence). CDR3 length: 14 amino acids. V lost 5 bases to trimming and J lost 9 bases, with 19 bases between them. The CDR3 nucleotides read TGTGCCAGCAGTCCCTTGGGCAGGGAAGGGCAAGCTTTCTTT. Residues: CASSPLGREGQAFF.

J is TRBJ1-1 and V is TRBV5-4; 7 nucleotides agree with TRBD1. The germline gives CDR1 SGHNT, CDR2 YYREEE (reference sequence). CDR3 length: 15 amino acids. J lost 2 bases, V lost 1 base, and 5 bases had no gene match. The CDR3 DNA sequence: TGTGCCAGCAGCTTGTCTAGACAGGGAAACACTGAAGCTTTCTTT. Amino acid sequence: CASSLSRQGNTEAFF.

The J gene is TRBJ1-5, the V gene TRBV24-1; possible D gene TRBD1, 5 bases. V lost 9 bases and J 5 bases, leaving 10 bases between the germline ends. The CDR3 runs to 12 residues. Germline V gives CDR1 KGHDR, CDR2 SFDVKD. CDR3 residues: CATAGGDQPQHF. CDR3 nucleotide sequence: TGTGCCACCGCGGGGGGGGATCAGCCCCAGCATTTT.

The chain uses TRBV6-5 and TRBJ2-5; D not certain. CDR1 MNHEY and CDR2 SVGAGI come from the germline V gene. The CDR3 spans 14 residues. V lost 3 bases, J lost 3 bases, and 11 bases lay in between. The chain's CDR3 is CASSYGSNEETQYF. The CDR3 DNA reads as TGTGCCAGCAGTTATGGCAGTAACGAAGAGACCCAGTACTTC.

This clone was picked up one time. This chain joins TRBV5-5 and TRBJ1-5; 8 positions agree with TRBD1. The V gene's germline CDR1 is SGHKS and CDR2 YYEKEE (reference sequence). The ends lost 4 bases at V and 5 bases at J; junction bases unmatched: 8. This CDR3 region has 15 residues. The CDR3 spells CASSPGQGAYQPQHF. Written as DNA, the CDR3 is TGTGCCAGCAGCCCCGGACAGGGTGCCTATCAGCCCCAGCATTTT.

The chain joins TRBV2 to TRBJ1-5; 10 positions match TRBD1. There are 15 residues in the CDR3. The junction had 5 bases not matched to a gene; V was cut back by 3 bases and J by 6 bases. Germline V lookup: CDR1 SNHLY, CDR2 FYNNEI. CDR3 DNA: TGTGCCAGCAGTGACAGGACAGGGGGAGCTCAGCCCCAGCATTTT. This translates into CASSDRTGGAQPQHF.

This clone was seen once. The rearrangement links TRBV7-2 to TRBJ2-1, with TRBD1 identical over 8 bases. The length of the CDR3 is 13 residues. The V and J ends lost 4 bases and 12 bases, in that order; junction bases with no gene match: 8. Germline assignment: CDR1 SGHTA and CDR2 FQGNSA. The CDR3 reads CASSSTGGLGQFF. In nucleotides, the CDR3 is TGTGCCAGCAGCTCTACAGGGGGACTTGGGCAGTTCTTC.

This sequence joins TRBV15 and TRBJ2-3; a weak D match, TRBD2 (6 bases). The CDR3 is made up of 17 amino acids. V lost 1 base, J lost 1 base, and 15 bases lay in between. Germline lookup yields CDR1 LNHNV and CDR2 YYDKDF (reference sequence). The CDR3 sequence: CATSRAPRAGGTDTQYF. As DNA, the CDR3 is TGTGCCACCAGCAGAGCGCCCCGAGCGGGTGGCACAGATACGCAGTATTTT.

This sequence joins TRBV5-4 and TRBJ1-3; D not certain. The CDR3 is 14 amino acids. Germline CDR1 SGHNT, CDR2 YYREEE (reference sequence). V shed 3 bases and J shed 0 bases, with 7 bases lying between them. The CDR3 bases are TGTGCCAGCAGCTCTACGAGCTCTGGAAACACCATATATTTT. Protein product: CASSSTSSGNTIYF.

V gene TRBV4-3 combines with J gene TRBJ2-1; TRBD1 is a possible D gene (5 bases). The germline V gene has CDR1 LGHNA and CDR2 YSLEER. V lost 0 bases to trimming and J lost 4 bases, with 13 bases between them. This CDR3 region has 16 residues. The CDR3 bases are TGCGCCAGCAGCCAAGATAGTAGGACACTTTACAATGAGCAGTTCTTC. Protein sequence: CASSQDSRTLYNEQFF.

V usage is TRBV18 and J usage is TRBJ1-6; 9 positions agree with TRBD1. CDR1 and CDR2 from the germline V gene are KGHSH and LQKENI. The ends lost 4 bases at V and 10 bases at J; junction bases unmatched: 5. The CDR3 covers 14 residues. The CDR3 nucleotides are TGTGCCAGCTCACTAGGACAGGGGAAATCACCCCTCCACTTT. Its translation is CASSLGQGKSPLHF.

This clone has a handful of counts. The rearrangement joins TRBV18 to TRBJ1-1, with D possibly TRBD1 on 5 matching bases. CDR3 size: 15 residues. Trimming stripped 2 bases from V and 4 bases from J, with 14 bases between. Germline V gene sequence: CDR1 KGHSH, CDR2 LQKENI. CDR3 nucleotides: TGTGCCAGCTCACCAGTATCGGGGGTCCGCACTGAAGCTTTCTTT. It codes for CASSPVSGVRTEAFF.

This rearrangement joins TRBV9 to TRBJ2-1; 9 nucleotides agree with TRBD2. With V trimmed by 0 bases and J by 2 bases, 0 bases remained unmatched. This CDR3 contains 15 residues. Germline loops: CDR1 SGDLS, CDR2 YYNGEE. The CDR3 here is CASSVGGGAYNEQFF. The CDR3 coding sequence is TGTGCCAGCAGCGTAGGCGGGGGGGCCTACAATGAGCAGTTCTTC.

This chain connects TRBV5-4 to TRBJ2-2; no clear D. The length of the CDR3 is 14 residues. V dropped 4 bases and J dropped 4 bases, with 11 bases sitting between them. CDR1 is SGHNT and CDR2 is YYREEE in the germline V gene (reference sequence). The CDR3 DNA sequence: TGTGCCAGCAGCCAAGAAGGCGGCACCGGGGAGCTGTTTTTT. It is translated as CASSQEGGTGELFF.

This chain uses TRBV6-2 or TRBV6-3 with TRBJ2-7; D may be TRBD1 (6 bases). V gave up 2 bases and J gave up 1 base, with 12 bases separating them. This CDR3 is 15 amino acids long. Germline V gene lookup returns CDR1 MNHEY and CDR2 SVGEGT. CDR3 in DNA: TGTGCCAGCAGTTACCCACAGGGCTTTTCCTACGAGCAGTACTTC. Protein: CASSYPQGFSYEQYF.

The chain couples TRBV7-2 to TRBJ2-1, with D tentatively TRBD2 (5 bases). Deletions cut 5 bases from V and 2 bases from J, with 16 bases between. Germline CDR1 reads SGHTA; CDR2 reads FQGNSA. The CDR3 is 16 residues long. The CDR3 loop is CASSNRRAKAYNEQFF. The DNA of the CDR3 is TGTGCCAGCAGCAACCGGCGGGCCAAGGCCTACAATGAGCAGTTCTTC. The full variable domain, its missing parts supplied by reference TRBV7-2 and TRBJ2-1, is GAGVSQSPSNKVTEKGKDVELRCDPISGHTALYWYRQSLGQGLEFLIYFQGNSAPDKSGLPSDRFSAERTGGSVSTLTIQRTQQEDSAVYLCASSNRRAKAYNEQFFGPGTRLTVL.

The chain employs TRBV3-1 (or the pseudogene TRBV3-2) and TRBJ1-3; D gene uncertain. The V and J ends lost 1 base and 6 bases respectively, with 4 bases between them. Germline V CDR1 and CDR2: LGHDT, YNNKEL (reference sequence). This CDR3 comprises 12 residues. In DNA, the CDR3 is TGTGCCAGCAGCCAAGTAAAAAACACCATATATTTT. It translates to CASSQVKNTIYF.

This clone occurred a few times. The V call is TRBV10-1, the J call TRBJ2-2; 9 bases match TRBD2. The V and J ends lost 7 bases and 4 bases, in that order; junction bases with no gene match: 4. CDR1 and CDR2 (germline): WNHNN, SYGVQD (reference sequence). This CDR3 has 14 residues. CDR3 loop: CASNSGSATGELFF. The CDR3 DNA follows: TGCGCCAGCAATAGCGGGAGTGCCACCGGGGAGCTGTTTTTT.

The rearrangement uses TRBV3-1 (or the pseudogene TRBV3-2) and TRBJ2-1, with TRBD2 matching over 9 bases. V gave up 1 base and J gave up 5 bases; unmatched junction bases: 6. The CDR3 covers 16 residues. Germline assignment: CDR1 LGHDT and CDR2 YNNKEL (reference sequence). The DNA of the CDR3 is TGTGCCAGCAGCCAAGTAGGACTAGCGAGCCACAATGAGCAGTTCTTC. Translating it yields CASSQVGLASHNEQFF.

The chain is built from TRBV3-1 (or the pseudogene TRBV3-2) and TRBJ2-1, with D unclear. Trimming removed 0 bases at V and 9 bases at J, with 6 bases between. CDR3 size: 12 residues. The germline gives CDR1 LGHDT, CDR2 YNNKEL (reference sequence). CDR3 protein: CASSQDPREQFF. The CDR3, as DNA: TGTGCCAGCAGCCAAGACCCTCGTGAGCAGTTCTTC.

CDR3 residues: CSVDGAGGRNEQFF. DNA for the CDR3: TGCAGCGTCGACGGCGCGGGGGGAAGGAATGAGCAGTTCTTC. This sequence joins TRBV29-1 and TRBJ2-1; 8 bases are shared with TRBD2. Germline V gene sequence: CDR1 SQVTM, CDR2 ANQGSEA. Losses at the gene ends were 6 bases for V and 7 bases for J; bases not matched to a gene: 11. The CDR3 spans 14 residues.

J is TRBJ2-3 and V is TRBV9; TRBD1 matches 8 bases. This CDR3 comprises 15 residues. Looked up from germline, CDR1 is SGDLS and CDR2 is YYNGEE. V lost 3 bases, J lost 3 bases, and 6 bases stayed unmatched. The CDR3 spells CASSATGDITDTQYF. CDR3 DNA: TGTGCCAGCAGCGCGACAGGGGACATAACAGATACGCAGTATTTT. Full variable domain (outside the CDR3, taken from reference TRBV9 and TRBJ2-3): DSGVTQTPKHLITATGQRVTLRCSPRSGDLSVYWYQQSLDQGLQFLIQYYNGEERAKGNILERFSAQQFPDLHSELNLSSLELGDSALYFCASSATGDITDTQYFGPGTRLTVL.

The rearrangement links TRBV18 to TRBJ1-2; 9 nucleotides align to TRBD1. V lost 0 bases, J lost 8 bases, and 4 bases stayed unmatched. Per the germline V gene, CDR1 is KGHSH and CDR2 is LQKENI. The CDR3 length is 14 residues. CDR3 sequence reads: CASSPPGQGEGYTF. CDR3 coding DNA: TGTGCCAGCTCACCACCGGGACAGGGAGAGGGCTACACCTTC.

V usage is TRBV28 and J usage is TRBJ1-2; TRBD1 aligns across 7 bases. CDR3 length equals 14 residues. Germline loops: CDR1 MDHEN, CDR2 SYDVKM. V was clipped by 3 bases and J by 8 bases; unmatched bases: 9. The CDR3 here is CASSLGQRTFGYTF. Written as DNA, the CDR3 is TGTGCCAGCAGTTTGGGACAGCGGACGTTCGGCTACACCTTC.

This chain uses TRBV28 with TRBJ2-6; the D gene is possibly TRBD2 (6 bases). The CDR3 totals 19 residues. Trimming left V 6 bases short and J 2 bases short, with 23 bases between. Germline assignment: CDR1 MDHEN and CDR2 SYDVKM. This CDR3 is CASSSSAGRRLAGANVLTF. The CDR3 DNA sequence: TGTGCCAGCAGCTCCTCTGCGGGGAGGAGGCTAGCTGGGGCCAACGTCCTGACTTTC.

V gene TRBV10-3 combines with J gene TRBJ2-7, with D possibly matching TRBD1 (6 bases). The length of the CDR3 is 13 residues. The ends were cut back, 6 bases at V and 4 bases at J, with 13 bases in the middle. Germline lookup yields CDR1 ENHRY and CDR2 SYGVKD. CDR3 bases: TGTGCCATCAGCCCCCCCACAGGGTACGAGCAGTACTTC. Translation: CAISPPTGYEQYF.